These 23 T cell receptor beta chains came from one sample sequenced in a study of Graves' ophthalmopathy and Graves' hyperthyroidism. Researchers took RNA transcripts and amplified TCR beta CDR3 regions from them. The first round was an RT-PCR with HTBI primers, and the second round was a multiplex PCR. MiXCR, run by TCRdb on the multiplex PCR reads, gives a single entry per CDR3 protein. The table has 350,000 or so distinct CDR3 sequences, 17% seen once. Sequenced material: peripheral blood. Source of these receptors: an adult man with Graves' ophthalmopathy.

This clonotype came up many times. The DNA for the CDR3 is TGCAGTGCTAGTGGGGAGTGGGGTACCGGACAGATGAACTATGGCTACACCTTC. Encoded protein: CSASGEWGTGQMNYGYTF. This rearrangement joins TRBV20-1 to TRBJ1-2, with D perhaps matching TRBD1 (6 bases). Trimming stripped 3 bases from V and 2 bases from J, with 25 bases between. The CDR3 is 18 amino acids. Per germline, CDR1 DFQATT and CDR2 SNEGSKA (reference sequence).

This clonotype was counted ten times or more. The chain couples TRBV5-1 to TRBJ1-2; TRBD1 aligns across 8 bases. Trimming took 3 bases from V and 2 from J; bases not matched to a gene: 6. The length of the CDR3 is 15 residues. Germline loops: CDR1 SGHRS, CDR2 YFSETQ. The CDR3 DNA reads TGCGCCAGCAGCTCGGGACAGGCTGCAAACTATGGCTACACCTTC. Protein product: CASSSGQAANYGYTF.

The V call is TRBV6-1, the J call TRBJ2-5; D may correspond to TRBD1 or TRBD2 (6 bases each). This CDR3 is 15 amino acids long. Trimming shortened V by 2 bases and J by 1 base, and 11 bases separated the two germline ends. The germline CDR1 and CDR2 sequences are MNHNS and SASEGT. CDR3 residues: CASSEFWGAQETQYF. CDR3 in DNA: TGTGCCAGCAGTGAATTTTGGGGGGCCCAAGAGACCCAGTACTTC.

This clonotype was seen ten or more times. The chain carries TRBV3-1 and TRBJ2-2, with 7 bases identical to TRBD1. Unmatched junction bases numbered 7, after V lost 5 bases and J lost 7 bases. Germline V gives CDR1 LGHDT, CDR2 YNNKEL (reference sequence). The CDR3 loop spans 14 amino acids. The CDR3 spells CASSSHRGSGELFF. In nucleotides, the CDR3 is TGTGCCAGCAGCTCCCACAGGGGAAGCGGGGAGCTGTTTTTT.

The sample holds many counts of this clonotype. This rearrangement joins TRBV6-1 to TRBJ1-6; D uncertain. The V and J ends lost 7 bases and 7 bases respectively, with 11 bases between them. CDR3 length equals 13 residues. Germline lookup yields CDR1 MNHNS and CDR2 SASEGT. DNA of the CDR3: TGTGCCAGCACGGTCCAGGAGAATTCACCCCTCCACTTT. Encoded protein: CASTVQENSPLHF.

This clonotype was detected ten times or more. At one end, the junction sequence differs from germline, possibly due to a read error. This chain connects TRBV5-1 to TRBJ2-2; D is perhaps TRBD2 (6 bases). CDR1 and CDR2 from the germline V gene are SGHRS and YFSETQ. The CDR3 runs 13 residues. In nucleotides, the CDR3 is TGCGCCAGCAGCGAGAACCATGGCGGGGAGCTGGTTTTT. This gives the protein CASSENHGGELVF. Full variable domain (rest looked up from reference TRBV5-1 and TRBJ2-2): KAGVTQTPRYLIKTRGQQVTLSCSPISGHRSVSWYQQTPGQGLQFLFEYFSETQRNKGNFPGRFSGRQFSNSRSEMNVSTLELGDSALYLCASSENHGGELVFGEGSRLTVL.

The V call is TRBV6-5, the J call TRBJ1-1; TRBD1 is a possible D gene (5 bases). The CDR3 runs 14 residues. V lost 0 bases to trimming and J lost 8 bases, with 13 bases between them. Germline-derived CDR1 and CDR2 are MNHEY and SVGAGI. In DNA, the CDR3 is TGTGCCAGCAGTTACTCGCAGGGCAAAAAAGAAGCTTTCTTT. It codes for CASSYSQGKKEAFF.

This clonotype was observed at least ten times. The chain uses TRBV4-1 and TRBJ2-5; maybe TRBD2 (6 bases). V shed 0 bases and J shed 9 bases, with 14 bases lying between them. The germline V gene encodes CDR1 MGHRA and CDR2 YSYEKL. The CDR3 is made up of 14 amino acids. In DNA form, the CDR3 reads TGCGCCAGCAGCCAAGATTCGGGGGTATCGGCCCAGTACTTC. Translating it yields CASSQDSGVSAQYF.

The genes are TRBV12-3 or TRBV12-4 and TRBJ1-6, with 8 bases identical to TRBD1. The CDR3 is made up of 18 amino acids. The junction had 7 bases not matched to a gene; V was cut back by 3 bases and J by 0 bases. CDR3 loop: CASSFRGQESSYNSPLHF. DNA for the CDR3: TGTGCCAGCAGTTTCAGGGGACAGGAGAGCTCCTATAATTCACCCCTCCACTTT.

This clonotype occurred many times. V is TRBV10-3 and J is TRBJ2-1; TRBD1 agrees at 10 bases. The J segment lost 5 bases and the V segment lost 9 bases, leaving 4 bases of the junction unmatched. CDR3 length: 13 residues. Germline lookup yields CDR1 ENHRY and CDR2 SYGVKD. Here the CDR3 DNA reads TGTGCCATAGTAGGGACAGGGGACAATGAGCAGTTCTTC. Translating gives CAIVGTGDNEQFF.

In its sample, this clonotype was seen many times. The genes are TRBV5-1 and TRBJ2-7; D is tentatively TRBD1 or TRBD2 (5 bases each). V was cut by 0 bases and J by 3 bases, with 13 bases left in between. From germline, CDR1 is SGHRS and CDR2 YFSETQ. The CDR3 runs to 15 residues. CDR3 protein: CASSLEGRGYYEQYF. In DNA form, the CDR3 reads TGCGCCAGCAGCTTGGAGGGACGGGGATACTACGAGCAGTACTTC. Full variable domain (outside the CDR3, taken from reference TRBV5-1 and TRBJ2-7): KAGVTQTPRYLIKTRGQQVTLSCSPISGHRSVSWYQQTPGQGLQFLFEYFSETQRNKGNFPGRFSGRQFSNSRSEMNVSTLELGDSALYLCASSLEGRGYYEQYFGPGTRLTVT.

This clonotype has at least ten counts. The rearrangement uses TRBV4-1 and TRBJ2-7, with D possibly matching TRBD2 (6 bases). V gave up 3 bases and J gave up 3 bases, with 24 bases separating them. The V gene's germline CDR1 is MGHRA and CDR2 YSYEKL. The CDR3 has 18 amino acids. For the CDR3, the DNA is TGCGCCAGCAGCCATATCTCGCTGGTTCAGCGGGCGAACTACGAGCAGTACTTC. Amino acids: CASSHISLVQRANYEQYF.

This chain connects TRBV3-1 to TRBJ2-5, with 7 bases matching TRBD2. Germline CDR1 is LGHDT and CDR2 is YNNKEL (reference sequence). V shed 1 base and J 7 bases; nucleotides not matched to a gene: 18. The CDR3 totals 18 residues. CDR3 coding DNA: TGTGCCAGCAGCCAAGGGTATCAGACTAGCCCCAAGCATGGGACCCAGTACTTC. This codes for CASSQGYQTSPKHGTQYF.

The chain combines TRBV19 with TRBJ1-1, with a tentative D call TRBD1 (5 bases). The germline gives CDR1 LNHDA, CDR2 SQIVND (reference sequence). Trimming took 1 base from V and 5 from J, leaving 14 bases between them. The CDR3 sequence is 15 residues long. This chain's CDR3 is CASSIGPGTRTEAFF. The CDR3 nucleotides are TGTGCCAGTAGTATAGGGCCCGGGACGCGGACTGAAGCTTTCTTT.

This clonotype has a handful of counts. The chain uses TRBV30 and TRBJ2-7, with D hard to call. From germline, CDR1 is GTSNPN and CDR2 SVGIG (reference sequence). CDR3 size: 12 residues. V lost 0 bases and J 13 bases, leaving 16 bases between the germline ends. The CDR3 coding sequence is TGTGCCTGGAGTGTACCTGGATCCCGGTATTACTTC. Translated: CAWSVPGSRYYF. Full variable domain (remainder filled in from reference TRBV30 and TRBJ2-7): SQTIHQWPATLVQPVGSPLSLECTVEGTSNPNLYWYRQAAGRGLQLLFYSVGIGQISSEVPQNLSASRPQDRQFILSSKKLLLSDSGFYLCAWSVPGSRYYFGPGTRLTVT.

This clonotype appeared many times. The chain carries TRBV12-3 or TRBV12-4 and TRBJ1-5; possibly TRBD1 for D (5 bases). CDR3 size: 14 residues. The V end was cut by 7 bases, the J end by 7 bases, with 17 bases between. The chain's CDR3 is CASMVAGTGQPQHF. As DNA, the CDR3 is TGTGCCAGCATGGTGGCGGGGACGGGGCAGCCCCAGCATTTT.

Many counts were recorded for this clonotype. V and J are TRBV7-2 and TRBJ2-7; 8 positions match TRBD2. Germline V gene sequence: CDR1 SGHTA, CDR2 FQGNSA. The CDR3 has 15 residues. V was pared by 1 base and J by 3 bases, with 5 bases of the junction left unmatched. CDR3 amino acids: CASSLGGGGFYEQYF. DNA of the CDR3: TGTGCCAGCAGCTTAGGGGGCGGGGGGTTCTACGAGCAGTACTTC.

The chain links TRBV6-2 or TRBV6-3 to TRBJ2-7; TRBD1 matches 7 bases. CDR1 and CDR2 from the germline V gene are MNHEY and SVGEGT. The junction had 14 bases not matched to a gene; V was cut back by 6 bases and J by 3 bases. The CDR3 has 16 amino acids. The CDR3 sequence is CASRTHSDREFYEQYF. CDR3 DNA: TGTGCCAGCAGAACACACTCCGACAGGGAGTTCTACGAGCAGTACTTC.

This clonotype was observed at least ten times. The CDR3 sequence: CASNGGGEDIQYF. The CDR3 coding sequence is TGTGCCAGCAACGGGGGAGGGGAGGACATTCAGTACTTC. V and J are TRBV25-1 and TRBJ2-4, with TRBD2 matching over 7 bases. Germline V gene data show CDR1 as MGHDK and CDR2 as SYGVNS. Trimming took 7 bases from V and 8 from J; bases not matched to a gene: 8. The CDR3 extends over 13 amino acids.

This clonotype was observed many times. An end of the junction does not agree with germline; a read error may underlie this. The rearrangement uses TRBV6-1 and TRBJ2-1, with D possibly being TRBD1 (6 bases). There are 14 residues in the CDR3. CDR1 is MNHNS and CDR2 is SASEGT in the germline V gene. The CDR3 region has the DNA TGTGCCAGCAGGGAAGGATACAGGGACCATGAGCAGTTCTTC. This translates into CASREGYRDHEQFF.

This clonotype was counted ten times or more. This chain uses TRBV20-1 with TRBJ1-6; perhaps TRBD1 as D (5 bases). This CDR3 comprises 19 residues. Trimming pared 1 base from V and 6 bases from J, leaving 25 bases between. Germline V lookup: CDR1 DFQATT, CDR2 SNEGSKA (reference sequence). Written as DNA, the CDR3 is TGCAGTGCTAGAGTTACCGGGACCGGCGTTATGGTTGCTAATTCACCCCTCCACTTT. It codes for CSARVTGTGVMVANSPLHF.

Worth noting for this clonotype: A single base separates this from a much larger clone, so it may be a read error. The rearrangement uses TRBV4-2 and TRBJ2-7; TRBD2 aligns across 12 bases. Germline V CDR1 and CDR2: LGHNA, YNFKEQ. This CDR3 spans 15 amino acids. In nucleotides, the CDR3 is TGTGTCAGCAGCCAAGATTCTAGCGGGGGGGACGAGCAGTACTTC. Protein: CVSSQDSSGGDEQYF.

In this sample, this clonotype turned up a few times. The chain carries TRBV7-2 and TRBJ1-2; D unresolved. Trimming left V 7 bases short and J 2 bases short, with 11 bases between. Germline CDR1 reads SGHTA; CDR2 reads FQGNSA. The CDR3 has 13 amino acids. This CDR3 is CASNDAANYGYTF. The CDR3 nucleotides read TGTGCCAGCAATGACGCAGCAAACTATGGCTACACCTTC.